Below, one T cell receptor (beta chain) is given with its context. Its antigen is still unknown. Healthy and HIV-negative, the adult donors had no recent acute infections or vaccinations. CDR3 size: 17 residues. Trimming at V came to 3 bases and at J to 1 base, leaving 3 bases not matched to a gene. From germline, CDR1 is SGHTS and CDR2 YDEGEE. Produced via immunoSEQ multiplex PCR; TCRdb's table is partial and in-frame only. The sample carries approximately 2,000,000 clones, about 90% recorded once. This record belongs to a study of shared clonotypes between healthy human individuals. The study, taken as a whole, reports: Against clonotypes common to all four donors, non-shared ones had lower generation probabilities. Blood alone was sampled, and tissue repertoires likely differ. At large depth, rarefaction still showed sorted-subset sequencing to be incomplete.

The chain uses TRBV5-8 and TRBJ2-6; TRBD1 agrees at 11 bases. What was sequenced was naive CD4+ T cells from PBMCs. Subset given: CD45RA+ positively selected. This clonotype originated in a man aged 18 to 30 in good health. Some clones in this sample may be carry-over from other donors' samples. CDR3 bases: TGTGCCAGCAGCTGGGGACAGGGGGGGTCTGGGGCCAACGTCCTGACTTTC. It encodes CASSWGQGGSGANVLTF.